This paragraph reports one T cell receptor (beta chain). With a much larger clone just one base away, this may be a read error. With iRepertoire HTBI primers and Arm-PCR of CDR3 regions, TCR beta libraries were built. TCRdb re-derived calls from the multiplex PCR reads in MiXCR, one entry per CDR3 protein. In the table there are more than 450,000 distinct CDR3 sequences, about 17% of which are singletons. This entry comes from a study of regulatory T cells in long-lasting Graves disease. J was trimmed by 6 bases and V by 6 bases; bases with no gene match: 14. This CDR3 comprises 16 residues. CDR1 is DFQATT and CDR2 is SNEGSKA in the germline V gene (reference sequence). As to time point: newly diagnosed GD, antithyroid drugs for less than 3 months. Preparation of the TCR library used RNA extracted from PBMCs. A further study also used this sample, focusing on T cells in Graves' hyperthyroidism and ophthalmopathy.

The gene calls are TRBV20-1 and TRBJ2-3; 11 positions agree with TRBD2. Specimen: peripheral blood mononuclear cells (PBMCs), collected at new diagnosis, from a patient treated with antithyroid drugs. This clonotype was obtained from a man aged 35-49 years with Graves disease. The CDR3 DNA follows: TGCAGTGCATGGGCCCTGTTAGCGGGAGGGCCGGATACGCAGTATTTT. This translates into CSAWALLAGGPDTQYF.